The clone carrying this TCR beta chain was found a few times. Its antigen is unidentified. Expressed TCRB transcripts were sequenced because the entire RNA isolate underwent reverse transcription. The repertoire was sequenced with immunoSEQ multiplex PCR; TCRdb's copy has only in-frame clones and lacks some. The sample records over 650,000 clones, over 13% being singletons. The CDR3 loop spans 14 amino acids. V trimming: 8 bases; J trimming: 5 bases; junction bases outside the gene matches: 14. CDR1 and CDR2 (germline): SQVTM, ANQGSEA. This record belongs to a study of beta chain features in type 1 diabetes. Findings and limits, study-wide: A possible short-template PCR bias applies equally to patients and controls. All four CD4+ subsets from Type 1 diabetes patients carried moderately but significantly shorter TCRB CDR3s.

The gene calls are TRBV29-1 and TRBJ1-1, with 7 bases lining up with TRBD1. This receptor was identified in a man between 18 and 29 years old with type 1 diabetes. Specimen: naive CD4+ T cells from blood. This CDR3 is CSSAGYRGETEAFF. CDR3 DNA sequence: TGCAGCTCGGCAGGGTACAGGGGAGAGACTGAAGCTTTCTTT.